The 3 T cell receptor beta chains below all came from one sample that was sequenced in a study of shared clonotypes between healthy human individuals (dated by TCRdb to between 2020 and 2021). Library preparation employed the immunoSEQ multiplex PCR assay. Sourced from immuneACCESS, this table was stored by TCRdb with only in-frame sequences that have V and J called. A share of the clones is absent; for the studies checked, an unresolved V gene accounts for under half, and the remainder has no known explanation. The sample contains roughly 1,500,000 clones, about 98.5% of them found a single time. The leading ten clones occupy around 0.38% of the sample. Sequenced material: naive CD4+ T cells sorted from blood. Sample cell subset or site, as interpreted from the label and publication: CD45RA+ positively selected. Receptors originate from a man aged 30 to 45 in good health.

The chain employs TRBV7-2 and TRBJ2-5; D uncertain. Germline loops: CDR1 SGHTA, CDR2 FQGNSA. Trimming removed 2 bases at V and 2 bases at J, with 6 bases between. The CDR3 spans 13 residues. The CDR3 region has the DNA TGTGCCAGCAGCTTACACAGACAAGAGACCCAGTACTTC. Amino acid sequence: CASSLHRQETQYF.

This chain connects TRBV28 to TRBJ1-2; TRBD1 might be the D (6 bases). The CDR3 consists of 16 residues. Deletions cut 3 bases from V and 8 bases from J, with 22 bases between. Germline CDR1 is MDHEN and CDR2 is SYDVKM. The CDR3 protein is CASSFAEGGGQEGYTF. As DNA, the CDR3 is TGTGCCAGCAGTTTTGCAGAAGGTGGGGGGCAGGAAGGCTACACCTTC.

The chain couples TRBV9 to TRBJ2-3; D is uncertain. Trimming pared 0 bases from V and 2 bases from J, leaving 10 bases between. The CDR3 contains 15 residues. Germline assignment: CDR1 SGDLS and CDR2 YYNGEE. The DNA for the CDR3 is TGTGCCAGCAGCGTAGCCCCGGTAGACACAGATACGCAGTATTTT. Protein sequence: CASSVAPVDTDTQYF.